This T cell receptor beta chain was captured by sequencing in a study of blood T cell repertoires in COVID-19. About the research overall: Sites across the United States, Italy and Spain contributed samples from acute and convalescent COVID-19.

The repertoire was sequenced with immunoSEQ multiplex PCR; TCRdb's copy has only in-frame clones and lacks some. The sample comprises around 80,000 clones, 75% to 90% of which are singletons, and roughly 27% rests with the top ten. This CDR3 contains 15 residues. Germline values: CDR1 SGHDT, CDR2 YYEEEE. The V segment lost 0 bases and the J segment 7 bases; nucleotides outside the gene matches: 8. The chain recombines TRBV5-6 with TRBJ2-7; 9 nucleotides agree with TRBD1. The TCR originated in a human donor in a cohort sampled during active COVID-19. Sequenced material: peripheral blood. This CDR3 reads CASSLGGTGLREQYF. Here the CDR3 DNA reads TGTGCCAGCAGCTTGGGAGGGACAGGGCTTCGGGAGCAGTACTTC.